Listed below are T cell receptor beta chains from one sample, sequenced in a study of blood T cell repertoires in COVID-19. Clones were sequenced by immunoSEQ multiplex PCR, and TCRdb holds only the in-frame ones, with some missing. The table includes about 94,000 clones, less than 85% detected once. Source material: peripheral blood. The receptor source for this set is a man in his 70s with COVID-19, enrolled during active disease. Each CDR3 is given with its conserved first and last residue. Fields, in order: V gene, D gene, J gene, clone size, CDR3 DNA, CDR3 protein. A D gene is named only where the DNA matches it firmly. Not all rows give a size; the values are once, few, many and, for expanded clones, a class.

TRBV7-8	.	TRBJ1-5	.	TGTGCCAGCTCAGGGGTTTTTAGGAGCAATCAGCCCCAGCATTTT	CASSGVFRSNQPQHF
TRBV5-5	TRBD1	TRBJ1-4	.	TGTGCCAGCAGCTTGGTGCGACAGGGGAGGACTAATGAAAAACTGTTTTTT	CASSLVRQGRTNEKLFF
TRBV19	TRBD2	TRBJ2-5	few	TGTGCCAGTAGTATCGTAGCGGGAGTATGGTGGGAGACCCAGTACTTC	CASSIVAGVWWETQYF
TRBV7-2	TRBD2	TRBJ2-7	.	TGTGCCAGCAGCTTAGATGCTAGCGGGTTCTACGAGCAGTACTTC	CASSLDASGFYEQYF
TRBV4-2	.	TRBJ2-3	.	TGTGCCAGCAGCCGGGAGACCTGGGGAGTCGCGGATACGCAGTATTTT	CASSRETWGVADTQYF
TRBV3-1/TRBV3-2	.	TRBJ1-5	.	TGTGCCAGCAGCCAAGATCCGCGGGCTGATCAGCCCCAGCATTTT	CASSQDPRADQPQHF
TRBV1	.	TRBJ1-3	.	TGCACCAGCAGCCAAGACCTCCGGGACAGGGAAAACACCATATATTTT	CTSSQDLRDRENTIYF
TRBV19	TRBD1	TRBJ2-1	.	TGTGCCAGTAGTATTCAGGGGGCCGCAACAATGAGCAGTTTCCCGCAGTTCTTC	CASSIQGAATMSSFPQFF
TRBV11-2	.	TRBJ2-2	few	TGTGCCAGCACCCTTCAGGGGATCAGCACCGGGGAGCTGTTTTTT	CASTLQGISTGELFF
TRBV30	.	TRBJ2-7	.	TGTGCCTGGTCCCTGGGCGGGGCAGTTTACGAGCAGTACTTC	CAWSLGGAVYEQYF
TRBV7-9	.	TRBJ2-1	.	TGTGCCAGCAGCACACAGCTCGGTGAGCAGTTCTTC	CASSTQLGEQFF
TRBV15	TRBD2	TRBJ2-7	.	TGTGCCACCAGCAGAGGACTAGCGGGAACCTACGAGCAGTACTTC	CATSRGLAGTYEQYF
TRBV24-1	TRBD1	TRBJ2-2	.	TGTGCCACCAGTGATGGGGACAGGGGGAACACCGGGGAGCTGTTTTTT	CATSDGDRGNTGELFF
TRBV5-1	TRBD1	TRBJ1-2	.	TGCGCCAGCAGTCGGGACAGAGAATATGGCTACACCTTC	CASSRDREYGYTF
TRBV7-2	TRBD1	TRBJ1-1	.	TGTGCCAGCAGCTTGACAGGGCACACTGAAGCTTTCTTT	CASSLTGHTEAFF
TRBV5-1	.	TRBJ2-1	.	TGCGCCAGCGGGGGGTTTGACGGGCTCTACAATGAGCAGTTCTTC	CASGGFDGLYNEQFF
TRBV5-6	.	TRBJ2-7	few	TGTGCCAGCAGCTTGGAGGCTAGGACTCTATTCTACGAGCAGTACTTC	CASSLEARTLFYEQYF
TRBV10-3	TRBD1	TRBJ2-7	few	TGTGCCATTGGAAGAAGGGGGACAGGGAGCGAGCAGTACTTC	CAIGRRGTGSEQYF
TRBV5-5	TRBD1	TRBJ2-5	.	TGTGCCAGCAGCCGGACAGGGCCGAATTGGGAGACCCAGTACTTC	CASSRTGPNWETQYF
TRBV28	TRBD1	TRBJ2-7	.	TGTGCCAGCAGTTTTACGACAGGGATGGGCGAGCAGTACTTC	CASSFTTGMGEQYF
TRBV19	.	TRBJ1-5	.	TGTGCCAGTAGTATAGAGAAGGGAGGGCCGGGTTTTCAGCCCCAGCATTTT	CASSIEKGGPGFQPQHF
TRBV7-8	.	TRBJ2-3	.	TGTGCCAGCAGCCCTTTTCGGTTTAGCGGCGTCGGAACAGATACGCAGTATTTT	CASSPFRFSGVGTDTQYF
TRBV6-5	.	TRBJ2-3	.	TGTGCCAGCAGTTACGAGGTCCCTGGAACAGATACGCAGTATTTT	CASSYEVPGTDTQYF
TRBV28	TRBD1	TRBJ2-1	few	TGTGCCAGCAGGGCGGACAGGGGGGATCACAATGAGCAGTTCTTC	CASRADRGDHNEQFF
TRBV30	TRBD1	TRBJ1-1	.	TGTGCCTGGAGTATGGGACAGGACCGGAACACTGAAGCTTTCTTT	CAWSMGQDRNTEAFF
TRBV5-4	.	TRBJ2-2	.	TGTGCCAGCAGCGGGGCTACGGACGGGGAGCTGTTTTTT	CASSGATDGELFF
TRBV6-5	TRBD1	TRBJ2-7	.	TGTGCCAGCAGTTACAGGGACAGGGTCTACGAGCAGTACTTC	CASSYRDRVYEQYF
TRBV28	TRBD1	TRBJ2-1	.	TGTGCCAGCAGACGGACAGGGGGTAGCGATGAGCAGTTCTTC	CASRRTGGSDEQFF
TRBV5-4	TRBD1	TRBJ2-7	.	TGTGCCAGCAGCTTGGAGGTTGGGACAGGCTCCTACGAGCAGTACTTC	CASSLEVGTGSYEQYF
TRBV11-2	.	TRBJ1-5	once	TGTGCCAGCAGCCAGGGTAGGGTACAGCCCCAGCATTTT	CASSQGRVQPQHF
TRBV9	.	TRBJ2-7	.	TGTGCCAGCAGCGTAGATCCCCCAAAGCAAATCTTCTCCTACGAGCAGTACTTC	CASSVDPPKQIFSYEQYF
TRBV5-6	TRBD2	TRBJ2-3	.	TGTGCCAGCAGCCCAGCTCCGGGACTAGCGGGAGTAGATACGCAGTATTTT	CASSPAPGLAGVDTQYF
TRBV12-3/TRBV12-4	.	TRBJ2-1	.	TGTGCCAGCAGTTTTCCCCAGGGTAATGAGCAGTTCTTC	CASSFPQGNEQFF
TRBV11-2	.	TRBJ2-5	.	TGTGCCAGCAGCTTATACATCAGGGGCAAAGAGACCCAGTACTTC	CASSLYIRGKETQYF
TRBV7-9	TRBD2	TRBJ2-7	few	TGTGCCAGCGGTAGCGGGAGGGCCTACGAGCAGTACTTC	CASGSGRAYEQYF
TRBV7-2	.	TRBJ1-5	.	TGTGCCAGCAGCTTAGGCGGCTCCTCTAGCCAGCCCCAGCATTTT	CASSLGGSSSQPQHF
TRBV7-8	TRBD1	TRBJ2-5	.	TGTGCCAGCAGCTTCTGGGACAGGGTGGAGACCCAGTACTTC	CASSFWDRVETQYF
TRBV19	.	TRBJ1-1	.	TGTGCCAGTAGTATCTTTGAATTCCGGGGGAATCGACTGATCACTGAAGCTTTCTTT	CASSIFEFRGNRLITEAFF
TRBV18	.	TRBJ2-7	few	TGTGCCAGCTCACTCATCCGAACTCTTCCCTCCTACGAGCAGTACTTC	CASSLIRTLPSYEQYF
TRBV9	TRBD1	TRBJ1-1	.	TGTGCCAGCAGCGAGGGACAGGGGGTTTTTAACACTGAAGCTTTCTTT	CASSEGQGVFNTEAFF
TRBV7-2	TRBD2	TRBJ2-1	.	TGTGCCAGCAGCTTAGCGCCTAGCGGGAGTTTCTACAATGAGCAGTTCTTC	CASSLAPSGSFYNEQFF
TRBV2	.	TRBJ2-3	.	TGTGCCAGCACTCTAGCGAGAACAGATACGCAGTATTTT	CASTLARTDTQYF
TRBV24-1	.	TRBJ2-1	.	TGTGCCACCAGTCCGGCGCGGGATTACAATGAGCAGTTCTTC	CATSPARDYNEQFF
TRBV19	TRBD2	TRBJ2-3	.	TGTGCCAGTAGTACACGATTCGGACTAGCGGGAGGGCCCTTAGATACGCAGTATTTT	CASSTRFGLAGGPLDTQYF
TRBV7-9	.	TRBJ1-6	few	TGTGCCAGCAGCTTAGTACCAGGGCTTAATTCACCCCTCCACTTT	CASSLVPGLNSPLHF
TRBV5-6	.	TRBJ2-2	.	TGTGCCAGCAGCCCGATACAGGTTACCGGGGAGCTGTTTTTT	CASSPIQVTGELFF
TRBV7-8	.	TRBJ1-3	.	TGTGCCAGCAGCTCCCCCGGACATGGAAACACCATATATTTT	CASSSPGHGNTIYF